This T cell receptor (beta chain) derives from a study of CD4 T cells in relation to SARS-CoV-2 and coronaviruses. Study-level background: Shared crossreactive spike epitopes were mapped to their HLA restriction.

This clone was observed a few times. Its specificity is not known. CD4+ T cells from unexposed donors were obtained before the COVID-19 pandemic (2011-2018). Isolation of CD4+ T cells took place after less than 13 days in culture. This CDR3 spans 13 amino acids. V was pared by 5 bases and J by 6 bases, with 10 bases between. Per germline, CDR1 SEHNR and CDR2 FQNEAQ (reference sequence). The method was immunoSEQ multiplex PCR; TCRdb's version includes in-frame clones alone and lacks a portion of them. In the table there are more than 20,000 clones, just under 75% of which are singletons. This rearrangement joins TRBV7-9 to TRBJ2-2; possible D gene TRBD2, 6 bases. The source of this sequence is a human donor in good health. The sequenced material came from CD4+ T cells from PBMCs, cultured in vitro. Here the CDR3 DNA reads TGTGCCAGCAGCGCGGGGATAGCCGGGGAGCTGTTTTTT. It is translated as CASSAGIAGELFF.